The TCR beta chain under discussion was sequenced for a study of CD4 and CD8 cells across lung adenocarcinoma regions. From the PCR reads, TCRdb called clonotypes with MiXCR, one entry per CDR3 protein. The profile shows roughly 18,000 distinct CDR3 sequences, about half of them singletons. The patients had localized lung adenocarcinoma, a non-small cell subtype. The germline gives CDR1 SGHRS, CDR2 YFSETQ. CDR3 length equals 15 residues. V gave up 0 bases and J gave up 0 bases, with 7 bases separating them. The sequenced sample was CD8+ T cells from the center of a lung tumor. This clonotype was sampled from a female donor with lung adenocarcinoma. The CD4 and CD8 labels of this study may be unreliable. This rearrangement joins TRBV5-1 to TRBJ2-1; D possibly corresponds to TRBD2 (6 bases). CDR3 coding DNA: TGCGCCAGCAGCTTGGTCGGGAGCTCCTACAATGAGCAGTTCTTC. Its protein is CASSLVGSSYNEQFF.